This TCR beta chain was sequenced in a study of T cells in Graves' hyperthyroidism and ophthalmopathy. RNA transcripts served as the template for amplifying TCR beta CDR3 regions. A first-round RT-PCR of the TCR CDR3 used the HTBI primer set. TCRdb re-derived calls from the multiplex PCR reads in MiXCR, one entry per CDR3 protein. The sample lists about 560,000 distinct CDR3 sequences, around 14% occurring once. The CDR3 is made up of 13 amino acids. Per germline, CDR1 SNHLY and CDR2 FYNNEI. The ends were cut back, 7 bases at V and 4 bases at J, with 13 bases in the middle. This clonotype was recorded at least ten times.

The chain carries TRBV2 and TRBJ2-5; a possible D gene is TRBD2 (6 bases). Specimen: blood. The clonotype comes from a woman younger than 45 with Graves' hyperthyroidism. The CDR3 here is CASIRELVETQYF. Written as DNA, the CDR3 is TGTGCCAGCATACGGGAGCTGGTAGAGACCCAGTACTTC. The full variable domain, with the rest looked up from reference TRBV2 and TRBJ2-5, is EPEVTQTPSHQVTQMGQEVILRCVPISNHLYFYWYRQILGQKVEFLVSFYNNEISEKSEIFDDQFSVERPDGSNFTLKIRSTKLEDSAMYFCASIRELVETQYFGPGTRLLVL.